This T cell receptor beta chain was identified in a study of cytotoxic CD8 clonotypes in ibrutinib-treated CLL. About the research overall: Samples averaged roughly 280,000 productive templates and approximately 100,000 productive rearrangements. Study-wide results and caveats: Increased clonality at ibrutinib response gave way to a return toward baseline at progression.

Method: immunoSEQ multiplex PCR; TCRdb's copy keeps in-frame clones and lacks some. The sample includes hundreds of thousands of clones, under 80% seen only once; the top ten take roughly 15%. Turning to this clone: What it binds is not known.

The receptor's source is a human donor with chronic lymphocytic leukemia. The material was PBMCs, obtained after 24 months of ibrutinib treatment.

DNA for the CDR3: TGTGCCAGCATACGGTATGGTGGGGGAGGAGCCGAGCAGTACTTC. It specifies CASIRYGGGGAEQYF. The chain links TRBV27 to TRBJ2-7; tentatively, D is TRBD2 (6 bases). V gave up 7 bases and J gave up 6 bases, with 22 bases separating them. CDR1 and CDR2 from the germline V gene are MNHEY and SMNVEV (reference sequence). The CDR3 extends over 15 amino acids.